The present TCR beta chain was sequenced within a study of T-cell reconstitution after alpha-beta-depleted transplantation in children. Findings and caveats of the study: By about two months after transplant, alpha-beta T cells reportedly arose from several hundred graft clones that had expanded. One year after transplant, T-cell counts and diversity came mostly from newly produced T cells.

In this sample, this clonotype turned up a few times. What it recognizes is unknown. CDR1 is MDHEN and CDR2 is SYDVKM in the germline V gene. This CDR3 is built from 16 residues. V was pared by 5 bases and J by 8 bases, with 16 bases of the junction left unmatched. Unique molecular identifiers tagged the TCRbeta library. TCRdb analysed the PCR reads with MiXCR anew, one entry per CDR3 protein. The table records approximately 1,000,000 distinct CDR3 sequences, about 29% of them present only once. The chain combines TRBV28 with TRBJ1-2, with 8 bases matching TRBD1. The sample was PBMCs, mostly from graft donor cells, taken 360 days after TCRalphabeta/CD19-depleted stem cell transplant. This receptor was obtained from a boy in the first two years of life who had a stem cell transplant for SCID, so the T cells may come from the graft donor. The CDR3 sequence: CASSLIGQGGMGGYTF. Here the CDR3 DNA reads TGTGCCAGCAGTCTAATTGGACAGGGAGGAATGGGAGGCTACACCTTC.